Following are 27 T cell receptor beta chains from one sample sequenced in a study of cytomegalovirus exposure and HLA in healthy donors. The PCR employed 60 Vbeta primers together with 13 Jbeta primers. Profiling relied on immunoSEQ multiplex PCR, and the TCRdb table lists in-frame clones only, not all of them. The table shows 150,000 or so clones, with more than 65% occurring only once. The sample consisted of PBMCs. These receptor sequences come from a man aged 50-59 years in good health and CMV-seropositive.

V and J are TRBV7-9 and TRBJ2-1, with 7 positions matching TRBD2. CDR3 size: 15 residues. V gave up 0 bases and J gave up 7 bases; unmatched junction bases: 6. CDR1 and CDR2 (germline): SEHNR, FQNEAQ (reference sequence). Here the CDR3 DNA reads TGTGCCAGCAGCTTAGCGACAGCGGGAAGGAATGAGCAGTTCTTC. Translated: CASSLATAGRNEQFF.

V gene TRBV28 combines with J gene TRBJ1-3, with 7 nucleotides matching TRBD1. The CDR3 loop spans 19 amino acids. The germline gives CDR1 MDHEN, CDR2 SYDVKM. V lost 3 bases to trimming and J lost 0 bases; unmatched junction nucleotides: 14. CDR3 bases: TGTGCCAGCAGTTTTTTGAAAGGCCGGACAGGCTACTCTGGAAACACCATATATTTT. Its protein product is CASSFLKGRTGYSGNTIYF.

This chain uses TRBV7-9 with TRBJ2-7; 8 positions agree with TRBD1. The V gene end was trimmed by 6 bases and the J gene end by 3 bases; junction bases not matched to a gene: 19. CDR1 SEHNR and CDR2 FQNEAQ come from the germline V gene (reference sequence). The CDR3 sequence is 18 residues long. Here the CDR3 DNA reads TGTGCCAGCAGTCGATCCGGGACAGGTTCGAGGCCTATCTACGAGCAGTACTTC. Translating it yields CASSRSGTGSRPIYEQYF.

Only one count was recorded for this clone. The gene calls are TRBV7-2 and TRBJ1-4; D might be TRBD1 (6 bases). The V and J ends lost 5 bases and 7 bases respectively, with 17 bases between them. In germline, CDR1 is SGHTA, CDR2 FQGNSA. The CDR3 consists of 15 residues. The CDR3 bases are TGTGCCAGCAGCGGAGGACAGCTGTTTAGTGAAAAACTGTTTTTT. Amino acids: CASSGGQLFSEKLFF.

Here the CDR3 DNA reads TGCAGCGTTGACAGGGGGCACACCGGGGAGCTGTTTTTT. It is translated as CSVDRGHTGELFF. This chain joins TRBV29-1 and TRBJ2-2; 8 bases are a match to TRBD1. Germline CDR1 SQVTM, CDR2 ANQGSEA. Trimming at V came to 3 bases and at J to 3 bases, leaving 0 bases not matched to a gene. CDR3 length: 13 residues.

The V gene is TRBV6-5, the J gene TRBJ2-5; D unresolved. Germline V gene sequence: CDR1 MNHEY, CDR2 SVGAGI. The CDR3 is 14 amino acids. V was clipped by 5 bases and J by 5 bases, with 15 bases between them. CDR3: CASSTHQAIETQYF. The CDR3 nucleotides are TGTGCCAGCAGTACCCATCAGGCGATCGAGACCCAGTACTTC.

This clone was detected once. The V gene is TRBV30, the J gene TRBJ2-5, with a possible D match to TRBD2 (7 bases). Gene TRBJ2-7 matches the end of the DNA better, so the J call may be wrong. The germline CDR1 and CDR2 sequences are GTSNPN and SVGIG (reference sequence). The CDR3 totals 12 residues. The CDR3 spells CASFGGGNEQYF. As DNA, the CDR3 is TGTGCCTCCTTTGGGGGGGGCAACGAGCAGTACTTC.

The genes are TRBV4-2 and TRBJ1-5, with 8 bases aligning to TRBD1. CDR3 size: 17 residues. CDR1 LGHNA and CDR2 YNFKEQ come from the germline V gene. The trim removed 2 bases at V and 4 bases at J, leaving 10 bases unmatched. The CDR3 loop reads CASSQPGQGGRNQPQHF. In DNA, the CDR3 is TGTGCCAGCAGCCAACCTGGACAGGGCGGAAGAAATCAGCCCCAGCATTTT.

The gene calls are TRBV15 and TRBJ2-1; the match to TRBD2 covers 8 bases. V was pared by 1 base and J by 10 bases, with 6 bases of the junction left unmatched. The CDR3 covers 14 residues. Germline V CDR1 and CDR2: LNHNV, YYDKDF (reference sequence). CDR3 nucleotides: TGTGCCACCAGCAGAGTAACTGCGGGGGGAGAGCAGTTCTTC. Residues: CATSRVTAGGEQFF.

The rearrangement uses TRBV11-2 and TRBJ2-1, with D unresolved. The CDR3 totals 15 residues. Germline V gene lookup returns CDR1 SGHAT and CDR2 FQNNGV. Trimming shortened V by 1 base and J by 0 bases, and 7 bases separated the two germline ends. CDR3 in amino acids: CASSLAFSSYNEQFF. Written as DNA, the CDR3 is TGTGCCAGCAGCTTAGCGTTTAGCTCCTACAATGAGCAGTTCTTC. Drawing the rest from reference TRBV11-2 and TRBJ2-1, the complete variable domain is EAGVAQSPRYKIIEKRQSVAFWCNPISGHATLYWYQQILGQGPKLLIQFQNNGVVDDSQLPKDRFSAERLKGVDSTLKIQPAKLEDSAVYLCASSLAFSSYNEQFFGPGTRLTVL.

This chain joins TRBV2 and TRBJ2-3; TRBD1 matches at 8 bases. This CDR3 comprises 15 residues. CDR1 is SNHLY and CDR2 is FYNNEI in the germline V gene. V lost 5 bases to trimming and J lost 0 bases; unmatched junction nucleotides: 4. CDR3 coding DNA: TGTGCCAGCAGTACAGGGGGACACAGCACAGATACGCAGTATTTT. It specifies CASSTGGHSTDTQYF.

J is TRBJ1-2 and V is TRBV28; D gene ambiguous. V gave up 2 bases and J gave up 5 bases, with 6 bases separating them. CDR3 size: 12 residues. Germline loops: CDR1 MDHEN, CDR2 SYDVKM. The CDR3 here is CASSLPGYGYTF. CDR3 DNA: TGTGCCAGCAGTTTACCCGGGTATGGCTACACCTTC.

J is TRBJ1-2 and V is TRBV28; 8 bases are a match to TRBD1. Germline CDR1 is MDHEN and CDR2 is SYDVKM. The junction had 10 bases not matched to a gene; V was cut back by 5 bases and J by 8 bases. The CDR3 is made up of 14 amino acids. This CDR3 is CASSLGQGAKGYTF. For the CDR3, the DNA is TGTGCCAGCAGTCTGGGGCAGGGGGCTAAGGGCTACACCTTC.

Remarks on this clone: The junction departs from the called germline gene at one end, perhaps through a read error. This sequence joins TRBV5-1 and TRBJ2-5, with 13 nucleotides matching TRBD2. CDR3 length: 13 residues. Germline-derived CDR1 and CDR2 are SGHRS and YFSETQ. The DNA of the CDR3 is TGCGCCAGTGGACTAGCGGGAGAAGAAACCCAGTACTTC. Protein: CASGLAGEETQYF.

The J gene is TRBJ1-1, the V gene TRBV7-6, with a weak D call TRBD1 (6 bases). This CDR3 has 15 residues. The germline gives CDR1 SGHVS, CDR2 FNYEAQ. V lost 1 base to trimming and J lost 5 bases, with 14 bases between them. The CDR3 region is CASSLGGGPGTEAFF. The CDR3 DNA sequence: TGTGCCAGCAGCTTAGGGGGGGGGCCGGGGACTGAAGCTTTCTTT.

This clone was counted a few times. The gene calls are TRBV11-2 and TRBJ2-7; D unclear. V lost 3 bases and J lost 2, with 2 bases in between. This CDR3 is built from 11 residues. Germline values: CDR1 SGHAT, CDR2 FQNNGV. CDR3 in DNA: TGTGCCAGCAGCTTCACCTACGAGCAGTACTTC. This sequence encodes CASSFTYEQYF.

This chain uses TRBV4-2 with TRBJ1-2; tentatively, D is TRBD1 (5 bases). Germline CDR1 is LGHNA and CDR2 is YNFKEQ. CDR3 size: 15 residues. Trimming removed 0 bases from V and 2 bases from J, with 10 bases in between. The DNA for the CDR3 is TGTGCCAGCAGCCAAGATTCCAGGGAAAACTATGGCTACACCTTC. This gives the protein CASSQDSRENYGYTF.

This chain uses TRBV19 with TRBJ2-6, with D perhaps TRBD2 (5 bases). This CDR3 is built from 14 residues. CDR1 LNHDA and CDR2 SQIVND come from the germline V gene (reference sequence). V was cut by 6 bases and J by 2 bases, with 8 bases left in between. The CDR3 DNA sequence: TGTGCCAGTAGAGACGGGGCTGGGGCCAACGTCCTGACTTTC. This codes for CASRDGAGANVLTF. The full variable domain, its missing parts supplied by reference TRBV19 and TRBJ2-6, is DGGITQSPKYLFRKEGQNVTLSCEQNLNHDAMYWYRQDPGQGLRLIYYSQIVNDFQKGDIAEGYSVSREKKESFPLTVTSAQKNPTAFYLCASRDGAGANVLTFGAGSRLTVL.

The chain is built from TRBV19 and TRBJ2-2; D call uncertain. V was pared by 7 bases and J by 4 bases, with 10 bases between. Germline loops: CDR1 LNHDA, CDR2 SQIVND (reference sequence). The CDR3 has 13 amino acids. The CDR3: CASTSYSTGELFF. CDR3 coding DNA: TGTGCCAGTACCTCTTACAGCACCGGGGAGCTGTTTTTT.

V and J are TRBV5-1 and TRBJ2-7; 9 positions agree with TRBD1. The CDR3 consists of 14 residues. Germline V gene sequence: CDR1 SGHRS, CDR2 YFSETQ. Trimming cost V 5 bases and J 5 bases; bases outside gene matches: 8. CDR3 nucleotide sequence: TGCGCCAGCAGTGATCCACAGGGGGCCAACGAGCAGTACTTC. This gives the protein CASSDPQGANEQYF.

In DNA form, the CDR3 reads TGTGCCAGCAGCTCCGCAGCGACAGGGGGGAACACCGGGGAGCTGTTTTTT. Amino acids: CASSSAATGGNTGELFF. The chain carries TRBV5-5 and TRBJ2-2; TRBD1 matches 9 bases. Germline loops: CDR1 SGHKS, CDR2 YYEKEE (reference sequence). Unmatched junction bases numbered 7, after V lost 3 bases and J lost 1 base. The CDR3 runs 17 residues.

The chain carries TRBV28 and TRBJ2-3; 12 nucleotides align to TRBD2. The germline V gene has CDR1 MDHEN and CDR2 SYDVKM. The CDR3 totals 16 residues. J was trimmed by 4 bases and V by 3 bases; bases with no gene match: 5. The CDR3 coding sequence is TGTGCCAGCAGTTTGGGCCTAGCGGGAGGGGCAGATACGCAGTATTTT. As protein: CASSLGLAGGADTQYF.

The chain recombines TRBV25-1 with TRBJ2-7; 8 bases are a match to TRBD1. Trimming at V came to 6 bases and at J to 4 bases, leaving 8 bases not matched to a gene. Germline-derived CDR1 and CDR2 are MGHDK and SYGVNS. This CDR3 is built from 14 residues. CDR3 sequence: CASRGAGGGYEQYF. DNA of the CDR3: TGTGCCAGCAGGGGGGCAGGGGGCGGGTACGAGCAGTACTTC.

The chain couples TRBV6-6 to TRBJ2-3; TRBD2 might be the D (5 bases). V lost 6 bases and J lost 4, with 14 bases in between. From germline, CDR1 is MNHNY and CDR2 SVGAGI (reference sequence). This CDR3 spans 14 amino acids. The CDR3 sequence is CASRAQRAADTQYF. CDR3 bases: TGTGCCAGCAGGGCTCAGAGGGCGGCAGATACGCAGTATTTT.

The rearrangement uses TRBV18 and TRBJ2-2; a possible D gene is TRBD1 (5 bases). Trimming shortened V by 3 bases and J by 3 bases, and 20 bases separated the two germline ends. Looked up from germline, CDR1 is KGHSH and CDR2 is LQKENI. The CDR3 length is 18 residues. CDR3 protein: CASSPGQGIASDTGELFF. CDR3 bases: TGTGCCAGCTCACCGGGGCAGGGAATCGCGTCGGACACCGGGGAGCTGTTTTTT.

The chain recombines TRBV6-1 with TRBJ1-2; weak D call: TRBD1 (6 bases). The CDR3 has 15 amino acids. The germline V gene encodes CDR1 MNHNS and CDR2 SASEGT. V was trimmed by 8 bases and J by 7 bases, leaving 23 bases between them. CDR3 DNA sequence: TGTGCCAGCCCAAAGGGGGGGTCCCCTTCGTTTGGCTACACCTTC. Encoded protein: CASPKGGSPSFGYTF.

The count of this clone is one. V usage is TRBV28 and J usage is TRBJ1-5; the D is unclear. The germline V gene has CDR1 MDHEN and CDR2 SYDVKM. Trimming removed 5 bases from V and 5 bases from J, with 16 bases in between. CDR3 length equals 15 residues. The CDR3: CASSPTHGWYQPQHF. CDR3 nucleotide sequence: TGTGCCAGCAGTCCAACTCACGGGTGGTATCAGCCCCAGCATTTT.